A single sample is the source of the 6 T cell receptor beta chains below, sequenced in a study of molecular identifiers for immune sequencing clone quantification (dated by TCRdb to between 2017 and 2018). The library was prepared using PCR. TCRdb shows the sequencer as NextSeq 500. TCRdb trimmed the raw reads at Q25, called clones with MiXCR and kept productive beta chains. Each CDR3 protein appears once, grouped with its most common genes and DNA. The sample table shows over 90,000 distinct CDR3 sequences, and less than 35% are seen once. Roughly 9.7% of the sample is taken by the ten largest. The sequenced sample consisted of naive CD8+ T cells from blood, with Jurkat cell RNA spiked in. The sample's cell subset or site label, in plain terms: FACS-sorted CD8+CD4-CCR7+CD45RA+ naive T cells. These receptors were obtained from a human donor in good health. Some libraries in this study had Jurkat cell RNA spiked in.

This clonotype was detected once. This chain connects TRBV7-9 to TRBJ2-5; D is perhaps TRBD1 or TRBD2 (5 bases each). The CDR3 extends over 16 amino acids. Germline CDR1 and CDR2: SEHNR and FQNEAQ (reference sequence). V was shortened by 0 bases and J by 10 bases, with 21 bases between the two germline ends. The CDR3 region is CASSLAGTGTLLGQYF. DNA of the CDR3: TGTGCCAGCAGCTTAGCGGGGACCGGGACGCTCCTTGGCCAGTACTTC.

Notes on this clonotype: The CDR3 end shows no conserved phenylalanine or tryptophan, and so a read error is likely. The rearrangement joins TRBV14 to TRBJ2-5, with D possibly matching TRBD2 (6 bases). CDR3 size: 13 residues. V was pared by 4 bases and J by 4 bases, with 10 bases between. Germline-derived CDR1 and CDR2 are SGHDN and FVKESK. CDR3 loop: CASSLWGGETQYI. CDR3 in DNA: TGTGCCAGCAGCCTGTGGGGAGGAGAGACCCAGTACATC.

The chain has TRBV4-3 and TRBJ2-7; tentative D call: TRBD2 (5 bases). Deletions cut 0 bases from V and 2 bases from J, with 17 bases between. The CDR3 covers 17 residues. Germline assignment: CDR1 LGHNA and CDR2 YSLEER. CDR3 residues: CASSQDVGVSATYEQYF. CDR3 nucleotide sequence: TGCGCCAGCAGCCAAGATGTCGGGGTGTCAGCGACCTACGAGCAGTACTTC.

In its sample, this clonotype was seen a few times. The chain combines TRBV20-1 with TRBJ1-6; D is undetermined. The germline gives CDR1 DFQATT, CDR2 SNEGSKA (reference sequence). This CDR3 comprises 15 residues. The ends were cut back, 0 bases at V and 6 bases at J, with 12 bases in the middle. CDR3 region: CSARDWSATNSPLHF. CDR3 nucleotide sequence: TGCAGTGCTAGAGATTGGTCAGCAACTAATTCACCCCTCCACTTT.

This clonotype was observed at least ten times. This chain uses TRBV9 with TRBJ1-1; D ambiguous. Germline values: CDR1 SGDLS, CDR2 YYNGEE. V lost 0 bases and J lost 9, with 12 bases in between. This CDR3 has 13 amino acids. The CDR3 nucleotides read TGTGCCAGCAGCGTAGTAGGTATTGGGCAAGCTTTCTTT. It specifies CASSVVGIGQAFF.

This clonotype was seen more than once but under ten times. The chain couples TRBV6-5 to TRBJ2-7, with 9 bases identical to TRBD1. Germline V gene lookup returns CDR1 MNHEY and CDR2 SVGAGI. The V and J ends lost 0 bases and 7 bases, in that order; junction bases with no gene match: 7. This CDR3 is built from 15 residues. The DNA of the CDR3 is TGTGCCAGCAGTTACTCTCCGGGACAGGGTTTAGAGCAGTACTTC. Translation gives CASSYSPGQGLEQYF.